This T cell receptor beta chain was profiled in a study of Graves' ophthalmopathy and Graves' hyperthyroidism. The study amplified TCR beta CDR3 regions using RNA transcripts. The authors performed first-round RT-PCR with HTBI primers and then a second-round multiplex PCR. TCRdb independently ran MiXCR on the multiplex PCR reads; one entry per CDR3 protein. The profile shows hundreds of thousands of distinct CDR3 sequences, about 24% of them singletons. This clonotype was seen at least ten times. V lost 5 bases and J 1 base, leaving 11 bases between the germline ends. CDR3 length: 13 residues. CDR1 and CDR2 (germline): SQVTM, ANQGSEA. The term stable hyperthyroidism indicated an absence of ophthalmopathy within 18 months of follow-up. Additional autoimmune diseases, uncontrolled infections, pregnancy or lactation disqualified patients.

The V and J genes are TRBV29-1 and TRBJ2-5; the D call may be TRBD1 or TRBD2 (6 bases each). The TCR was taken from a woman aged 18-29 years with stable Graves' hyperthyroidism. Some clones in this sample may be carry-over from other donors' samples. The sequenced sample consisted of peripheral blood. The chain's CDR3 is CSVRGGGQETQYF. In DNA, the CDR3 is TGCAGCGTTCGTGGAGGGGGCCAAGAGACCCAGTACTTC.